In its sample, the clone carrying this TCR beta chain was seen many times. No antigen is known for it. V was clipped by 7 bases and J by 2 bases; unmatched bases: 13. The CDR3 has 19 residues. The germline V gene encodes CDR1 MNHNS and CDR2 SASEGT. Time point defined: persistent/refractory GD, antithyroid drugs over 5 years with positive TRAb. PBMC RNA served as the TCR library source. The TCR beta library used iRepertoire HTBI primers with Arm-PCR amplification of CDR3. The authors' processing: The study identified more than 50 TRBV and 11 to 15 TRBJ segments across samples. TCRdb reprocessed the multiplex PCR reads with MiXCR, giving one entry per CDR3 protein. The V and J calls, along with clone size, are taken from TCRdb and not from the paper's own processing. Among 450,000 or so distinct CDR3 sequences, 22% were seen once, and the ten largest hold about an eighth. The data originate from a study of regulatory T cells in long-lasting Graves disease. Study-wide results and limits: Newly diagnosed patients shared about a thousand public clonotypes; persistent patients shared about 2,500. No thyroid tissue was studied; the work used peripheral blood only. TRBV28, TRBJ1-2 and TRBJ2-5 emerged as the favored segments in persistent disease.

This sequence originates from a female donor with Graves disease. The rearrangement uses TRBV6-1 and TRBJ2-1; 14 positions match TRBD2. Sample: peripheral blood mononuclear cells (PBMCs), taken when the disease was refractory, from a patient treated with antithyroid drugs. The CDR3 reads CASKFTGTSGRGTYNEQFF. CDR3 sequence (DNA): TGTGCCAGCAAATTTACCGGGACTAGCGGGAGAGGGACCTACAATGAGCAGTTCTTC.